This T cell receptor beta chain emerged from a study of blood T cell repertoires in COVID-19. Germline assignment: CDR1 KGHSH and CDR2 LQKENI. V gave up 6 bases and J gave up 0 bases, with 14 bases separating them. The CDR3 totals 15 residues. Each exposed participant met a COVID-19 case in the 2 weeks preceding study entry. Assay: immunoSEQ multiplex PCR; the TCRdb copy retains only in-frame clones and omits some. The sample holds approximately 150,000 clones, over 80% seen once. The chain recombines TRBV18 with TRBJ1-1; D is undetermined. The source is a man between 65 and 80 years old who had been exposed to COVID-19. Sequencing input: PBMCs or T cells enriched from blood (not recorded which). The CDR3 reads CASSPADGVNTEAFF. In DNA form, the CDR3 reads TGTGCCAGCTCCCCCGCCGACGGGGTGAACACTGAAGCTTTCTTT. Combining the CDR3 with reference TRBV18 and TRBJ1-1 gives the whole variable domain NAGVMQNPRHLVRRRGQEARLRCSPMKGHSHVYWYRQLPEEGLKFMVYLQKENIIDESGMPKERFSAEFPKEGPSILRIQQVVRGDSAAYFCASSPADGVNTEAFFGQGTRLTVV.